This T cell receptor beta chain was captured by sequencing in a study of blood T cell repertoires in COVID-19. Study summary: Sources were T cells, B-cell-depleted T cells, or PBMCs; the material itself was cDNA or gDNA.

Authors' methods: Reference gene primer amplification yielded estimated nucleated cell counts. The table came from immunoSEQ multiplex PCR; TCRdb's copy has only in-frame clones and leaves some out. For V, J and clone size, that table is used; D and trimming come from the DNA. The profile shows 260,000 or so clones, about 85% of them singletons. Clinical history reported by participants formed the basis on which cohorts were assigned. Symptom resolution, clearance, or two negative PCRs marked the recovered donors of Cohort 3. This clonotype originated in a woman in her 50s who had recovered from COVID-19. The sample comprised PBMCs or T cells enriched from blood (not recorded which).

CDR3 in amino acids: CASSQTNLNSGNTIYF. As DNA, the CDR3 is TGCGCCAGCAGCCAAACTAACCTAAACTCTGGAAACACCATATATTTT. V and J are TRBV4-3 and TRBJ1-3, with unresolved D. The CDR3 is 16 amino acids. Germline values: CDR1 LGHNA, CDR2 YSLEER. V lost 2 bases to trimming and J lost 0 bases, with 11 bases between them.